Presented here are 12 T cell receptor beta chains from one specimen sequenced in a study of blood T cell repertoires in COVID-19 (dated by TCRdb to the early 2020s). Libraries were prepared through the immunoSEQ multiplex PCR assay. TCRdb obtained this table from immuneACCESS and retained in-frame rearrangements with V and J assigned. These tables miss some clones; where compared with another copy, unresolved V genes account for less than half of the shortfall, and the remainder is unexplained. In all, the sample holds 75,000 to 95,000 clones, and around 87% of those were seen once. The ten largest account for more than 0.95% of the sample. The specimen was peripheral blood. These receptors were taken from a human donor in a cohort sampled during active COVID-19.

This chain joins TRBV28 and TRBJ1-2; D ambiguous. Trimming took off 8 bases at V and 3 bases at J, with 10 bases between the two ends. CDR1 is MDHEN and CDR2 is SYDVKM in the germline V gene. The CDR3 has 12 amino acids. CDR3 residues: CASLRRDYGYTF. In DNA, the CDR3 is TGTGCCAGCCTCCGGCGGGACTATGGCTACACCTTC.

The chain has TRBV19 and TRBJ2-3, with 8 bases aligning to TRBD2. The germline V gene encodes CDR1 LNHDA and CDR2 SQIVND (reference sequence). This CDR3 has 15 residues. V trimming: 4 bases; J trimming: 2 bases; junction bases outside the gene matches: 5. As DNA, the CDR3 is TGTGCCAGTAGTAGCACTAGCGGAATCACAGATACGCAGTATTTT. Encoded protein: CASSSTSGITDTQYF.

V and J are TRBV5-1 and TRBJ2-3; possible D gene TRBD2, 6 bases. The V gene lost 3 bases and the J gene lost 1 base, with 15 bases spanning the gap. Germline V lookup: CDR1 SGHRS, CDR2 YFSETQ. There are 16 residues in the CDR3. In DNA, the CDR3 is TGCGCCAGCAGCTCCCTGGGGGGAGGCCGCACAGATACGCAGTATTTT. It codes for CASSSLGGGRTDTQYF. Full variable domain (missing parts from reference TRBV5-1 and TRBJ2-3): KAGVTQTPRYLIKTRGQQVTLSCSPISGHRSVSWYQQTPGQGLQFLFEYFSETQRNKGNFPGRFSGRQFSNSRSEMNVSTLELGDSALYLCASSSLGGGRTDTQYFGPGTRLTVL.

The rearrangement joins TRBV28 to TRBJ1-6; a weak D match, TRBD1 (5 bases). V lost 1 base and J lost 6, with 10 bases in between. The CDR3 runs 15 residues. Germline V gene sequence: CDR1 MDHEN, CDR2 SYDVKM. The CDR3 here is CASSLYDSTNSPLHF. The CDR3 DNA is TGTGCCAGCAGTTTATATGACAGTACTAATTCACCCCTCCACTTT.

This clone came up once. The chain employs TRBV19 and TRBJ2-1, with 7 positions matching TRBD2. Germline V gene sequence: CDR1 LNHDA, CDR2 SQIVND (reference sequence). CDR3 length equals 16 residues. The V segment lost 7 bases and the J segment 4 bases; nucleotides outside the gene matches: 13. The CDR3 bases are TGTGCCAGTACTGTAGCGGGCGAGGAGGGGTACAATGAGCAGTTCTTC. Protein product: CASTVAGEEGYNEQFF. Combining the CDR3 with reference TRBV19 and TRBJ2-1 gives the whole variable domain DGGITQSPKYLFRKEGQNVTLSCEQNLNHDAMYWYRQDPGQGLRLIYYSQIVNDFQKGDIAEGYSVSREKKESFPLTVTSAQKNPTAFYLCASTVAGEEGYNEQFFGPGTRLTVL.

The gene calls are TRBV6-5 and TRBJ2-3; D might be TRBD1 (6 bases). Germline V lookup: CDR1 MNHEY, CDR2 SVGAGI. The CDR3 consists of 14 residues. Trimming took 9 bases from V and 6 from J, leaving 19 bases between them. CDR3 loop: CARQGSYLRDTQYF. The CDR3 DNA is TGTGCCAGACAGGGCTCTTACCTAAGGGATACGCAGTATTTT.

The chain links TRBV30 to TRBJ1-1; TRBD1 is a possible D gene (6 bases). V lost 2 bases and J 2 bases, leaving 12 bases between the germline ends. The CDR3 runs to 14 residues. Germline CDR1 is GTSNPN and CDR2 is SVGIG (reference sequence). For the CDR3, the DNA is TGTGCCTGGAGTTTTAACAGGGTCAACACTGAAGCTTTCTTT. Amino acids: CAWSFNRVNTEAFF.

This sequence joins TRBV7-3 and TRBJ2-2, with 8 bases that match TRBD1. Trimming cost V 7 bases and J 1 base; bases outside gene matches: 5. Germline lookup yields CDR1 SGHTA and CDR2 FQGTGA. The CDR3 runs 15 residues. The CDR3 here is CASKTGTGNTGELFF. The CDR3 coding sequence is TGTGCCAGCAAAACCGGGACAGGGAACACCGGGGAGCTGTTTTTT. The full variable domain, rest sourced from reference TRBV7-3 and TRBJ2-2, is GAGVSQTPSNKVTEKGKYVELRCDPISGHTALYWYRQSLGQGPEFLIYFQGTGAADDSGLPNDRFFAVRPEGSVSTLKIQRTERGDSAVYLCASKTGTGNTGELFFGEGSRLTVL.

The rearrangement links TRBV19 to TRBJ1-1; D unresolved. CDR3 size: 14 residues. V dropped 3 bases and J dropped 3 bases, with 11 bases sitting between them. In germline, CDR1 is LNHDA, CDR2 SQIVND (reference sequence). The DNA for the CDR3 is TGTGCCAGTAGTATTCTGGAGGGATACACTGAAGCTTTCTTT. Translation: CASSILEGYTEAFF.

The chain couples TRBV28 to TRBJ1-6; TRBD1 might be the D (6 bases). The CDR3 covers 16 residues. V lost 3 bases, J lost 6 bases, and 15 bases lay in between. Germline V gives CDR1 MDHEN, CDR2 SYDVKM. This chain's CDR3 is CASSLWRTELNSPLHF. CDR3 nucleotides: TGTGCCAGCAGTTTGTGGCGGACAGAGCTTAATTCACCCCTCCACTTT.

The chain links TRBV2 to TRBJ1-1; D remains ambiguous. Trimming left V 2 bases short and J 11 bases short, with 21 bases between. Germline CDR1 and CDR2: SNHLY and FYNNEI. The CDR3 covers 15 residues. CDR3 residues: CASSELKTSSEFAFF. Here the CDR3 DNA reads TGTGCCAGCAGTGAACTAAAAACCTCTAGCGAATTCGCTTTCTTT.

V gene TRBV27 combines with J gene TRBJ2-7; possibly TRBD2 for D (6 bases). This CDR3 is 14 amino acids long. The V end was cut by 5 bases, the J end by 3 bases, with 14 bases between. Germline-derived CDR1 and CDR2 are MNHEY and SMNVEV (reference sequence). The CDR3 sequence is CASSRMGGNYEQYF. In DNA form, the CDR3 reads TGTGCCAGCAGTCGCATGGGGGGAAACTACGAGCAGTACTTC.